What follows is one T cell receptor (beta chain) and its context. Its binding antigen is unknown. Per-base qualities were not stored, and no clone one base away is much larger. The method was the immunoSEQ multiplex PCR assay. A mixture of 60 forward primers for TCR Vbeta segments and 13 reverse primers for TCR Jbeta segments was used in the multiplex PCR. The CDR3 region of rearranged TCR beta genes was amplified from genomic DNA by a multiplex PCR assay. Amplified TCR beta libraries were sequenced as 87-base-pair reads on the Illumina HiSeq System. The original pipeline was this. Across the roughly 640 repertoires, a later analysis counted 75 million to 90 million unique TCR beta chains, approximately 10 million of which were shared by at least two donors. Raw reads were error-corrected and collapsed into unique sequences with a nearest-neighbor algorithm that merged closely related sequences to remove PCR and sequencing errors. To assign V, D and J gene segments, CDR3 sequences were aligned to IMGT reference sequences. For a sequence to be retained, at least a six-nucleotide match to both a V gene segment and a J gene segment was required. A rearrangement counted as productive if the CDR3 had no stop codons and remained in frame with V and J, and every other rearrangement counted as non-productive. CDR3 was defined by IMGT convention, running from the second conserved V-encoded cysteine to the conserved J-encoded phenylalanine. In an earlier analysis of more than 550 of the donors, sequences lacking an unambiguous match to a single V gene segment were excluded. An earlier analysis of under 750 of the donors called V segments functional above 56.7% productive rearrangements and segregating when the between-donor standard deviation exceeded 5%. To diagnose cytomegalovirus status from the catalog of TCR beta chain sequences, a statistical classification framework was built. A later analysis assigned V and J genes by comparing TCR nucleotide sequences with IMGT/GENE-DB human TR gene sequences. A later analysis assigned CDR3 sequences and most-parsimonious VDJ recombination scenarios with the TCRdist pipeline. In a later analysis, each TCR beta chain was defined by its CDR3 amino acid sequence together with its V-gene family, and reads lacking a unique V-gene family were excluded. As a way to deal with suspected cross-contamination and a sequencing artifact, a later analysis dropped more than 500 nucleotide sequences that were highly shared and had low generation probability. For each public chain, a later analysis derived a clonal expansion index from normalized ranks of inferred template counts within each repertoire. In a later analysis, generation probabilities were computed with a VDJ recombination model fitted to out-of-frame rearrangements, and the resulting probabilities were checked against IGoR. In a later analysis, hypergeometric tests were used to score TCR-TCR, TCR-HLA and TCR-CMV co-occurrence, with a repertoire-size bias correction applied to TCR pairs. In a later analysis, false discovery rates were estimated by permuting HLA or CMV assignments 20 times. In a later analysis, co-occurring TCRs were grouped using DBSCAN, with TCRdist sequence similarity added in when clustering inside HLA-allele-positive subsets. Co-occurrence clustering excluded repertoires with fewer than 30,000 or more than 120,000 public chains, plus five with anomalous nucleotide sharing. TCRdb took this table from immuneACCESS and kept in-frame rearrangements with V and J called. Such tables lack part of the clones; where checked against another copy, unresolved V genes explain under half of the gap, and the rest is unexplained. For V, J and clone size, that table is used; D and trimming come from the DNA. Across this sample there are roughly 160,000 clones, with around 84% seen only once. 1% of the sample goes to the ten largest clones.

The CDR3, from cysteine to phenylalanine, totals 14 residues. Left in the record is the CDR3 DNA by itself, 42 bases read in frame from the first base. The V end gives up 0 bases and the J end 0 bases, leaving 1 base in the junction not matched to a gene. CDR1 SQVTM and CDR2 ANQGSEA are derived from the germline V gene. The data were taken from a study of cytomegalovirus exposure and HLA in healthy donors listed by TCRdb under 2017. Study-level background: An earlier analysis of 550 to 700 of the donors reported 250 to 350 Gb of sequence data and 120 million or so unique TCR beta sequences from about 200 million T cells. Typing coverage differed by locus: A, B, C, DRB1 and DQB1 were typed in about 620-630 donors, DQA1 in approximately 520, DPA1 in over 600, and DPB1 in around 490. Roughly 290 gigabases of sequencing data and 70 million to 100 million unique TCR sequences made up an early release that covered 500 to 650 HLA-typed donors. A separate validation cohort of over a hundred different subjects was used in addition to the roughly 670-subject first cohort. All discovery cohort repertoires had been generated on a single sequencing platform. The aim of the study was to test whether cataloging public T cell receptors could identify signatures of past pathogen exposure. Among the roughly 380 genotyped donors, about 83% belonged to the genetic ancestry cluster associated with self-reported Caucasian donors. Because of strong linkage in the cohort, five DR-DQ haplotypes were treated as single units for association and clustering. A later genetic analysis used genome-wide SNP genotypes for about 60% of the 666 donors, treating that subset as a discovery cohort. Using immunosequencing, the study profiled T cell repertoires from 550 to 750 subjects and related those repertoires to cytomegalovirus serostatus. To predict cytomegalovirus infection status, the study combined high-throughput TCR immunosequencing, statistical association of individual TCRs with disease status, and machine learning. Class I and class II HLA loci were covered by the typing at four-digit resolution. In a later analysis, previously published TCR beta repertoires from more than 500 donors were re-analyzed and high-resolution HLA genotyping was added so that TCR occurrence patterns could be studied. An earlier analysis of around 540 of the donors applied high-throughput TCR beta sequencing to assess whether each TCR beta V gene segment acted as functional or pseudogenic. Among around 400 genotyped donors of the cohort, an average of about 240,000 unique TCR beta nucleotide sequences was sequenced per donor, of which 15% to 20% were non-productive. Donor age, sex, ethnicity and CMV serostatus were compiled alongside the repertoire data. Rather than drawing on any new phenotypic data, the later analysis identified candidate immune exposures from TCR beta sequences and the way those sequences occurred across donors. Results and caveats for the whole study, not just this receptor: A later analysis found that TCR association rates varied across HLA loci, with DRB1 alleles showing the most associated TCRs and HLA-C alleles the fewest. Most TCR sequences were observed very rarely across donors, whereas some public TCRs were present in many individuals. A later analysis associated about 17,000 TCR beta sequences with specific HLA alleles at a false discovery rate of 0.05. This cohort had only TCR beta chains sequenced, and the lack of alpha or paired-chain data limited which features could be detected. Broadly in line with IMGT annotations, most TCR beta V segments showed up in productive rearrangements about 90% or about 30% of the time in an earlier analysis of approximately 640 of the donors. The 87-base-pair reads could not distinguish some IMGT-functional V segments, including TRBV6-2 and TRBV6-3, so those segments were excluded. According to a later analysis, most CMV-associated TCR beta chains appeared to be HLA-restricted, and the HLA associations seemed to be driven largely by CMV exposure. A group of highly shared sequence variants was considered likely to be a technical artifact of the sequencing pipeline. Presence/absence analyses assumed roughly uniform sequencing depth across donors, an assumption that may not hold. A further reported finding was that TCR beta sequences accurately predicted the HLA-A and HLA-B alleles for most subjects in the first cohort. Correlated functional status among segregating V segments might reflect linkage disequilibrium, but an unknown experimental factor could not be ruled out. In a later analysis, HLA-associated TCR beta chains showed more clonal expansion and lower generation probabilities than non-associated chains that were equally common. Three of the identified cytomegalovirus-associated TCR beta chains were confirmed in vitro to be specific for cytomegalovirus antigens. The authors suggested that the approach could potentially be generalized to other disease states and immunological phenotypes. Several of the top co-occurrence clusters appeared to be linked to parvovirus B19, influenza, CMV and Epstein-Barr virus, according to a later analysis. Immune exposure information for the cohort was limited to CMV serostatus. When HLA alleles, especially DR and DQ, strongly co-occurred, attributing TCR associations to individual alleles was difficult. The study listed 150 to 200 TCR beta chains as associated with cytomegalovirus. Because counts were too low, roughly 16 rarely observed V segments, including chromosome 9 orphons, were left out of the earlier analysis of 500 to 750 of the donors. A later genetic analysis associated a missense DCLRE1C variant with V-gene and J-gene trimming of TCR beta chains, and an independent cohort replicated the association. HLA typing was unavailable for some donors at each locus, so association tests used only the typed subset. In both the original and validation cohorts, the classifier was reported to diagnose cytomegalovirus status with high specificity and sensitivity. According to a later genetic analysis, donors in an Asian-associated ancestry cluster had fewer N-insertions in productive TCRs than the roughly 700-donor mean.

The cohort was made up of roughly 670 healthy bone marrow donors. Cohort members were all nominally healthy when sampled, although unrecorded immune exposures were likely present. The donor was CMV seronegative and belonged to the group of 380 or so seronegative cohort members. A peripheral blood sample was provided by each donor, and peripheral blood mononuclear cells were used for TCR beta sequencing. The Qiagen DNeasy Blood Extraction Kit was used to extract genomic DNA from the blood cell samples. Sequencing used PBMCs. This sequence was found in a boy aged 2 to 9 in good health and CMV-seronegative. The sequence joins TRBV29-1 to TRBJ1-2, with 7 bases aligning to TRBD1. The nucleotide sequence is TGCAGCGTTGAAGAGACAGGGTCTAACTATGGCTACACCTTC. Its translation reads: CSVEETGSNYGYTF.